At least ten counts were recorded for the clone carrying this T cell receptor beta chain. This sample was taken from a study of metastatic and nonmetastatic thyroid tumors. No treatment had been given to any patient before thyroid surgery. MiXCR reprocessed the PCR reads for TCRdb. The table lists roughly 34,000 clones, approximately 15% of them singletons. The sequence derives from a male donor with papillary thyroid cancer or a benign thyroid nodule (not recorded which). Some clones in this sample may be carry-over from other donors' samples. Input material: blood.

For the CDR3, the DNA is TGCGCCAGCAGCTTGGATAGCGGCACAGATACGCAGTATTTT. Its translation is CASSLDSGTDTQYF. The gene calls are TRBV5-1 and TRBJ2-3, with TRBD2 as a possible D gene (5 bases). This CDR3 contains 14 residues. V was pared by 0 bases and J by 1 base, with 6 bases between. Per the germline V gene, CDR1 is SGHRS and CDR2 is YFSETQ.